This T cell receptor (beta chain) was profiled in a study of T cell responses to AZD1222 COVID-19 vaccine. Assay: immunoSEQ multiplex PCR; the TCRdb copy retains only in-frame clones and omits some. The sample carries around 150,000 clones, approximately 90% recorded once. Germline V gene lookup returns CDR1 MNHNS and CDR2 SASEGT. With 1 base removed from V and 14 bases from J, the gap between germline ends came to 14 bases. The CDR3 has 12 residues. The sequence derives from an adult who received the AZD1222 COVID-19 vaccine. V gene TRBV6-1 combines with J gene TRBJ2-5, with D possibly TRBD2 on 5 matching bases. Sample: peripheral blood, taken 28 days after the second AZD1222 dose. The CDR3 reads CASSEGQAPGYF. CDR3 DNA sequence: TGTGCCAGCAGTGAAGGTCAGGCCCCGGGATACTTC.